Below, 4 T cell receptor beta chains from the same sample are listed, as sequenced in a study of T cells in Graves' hyperthyroidism and ophthalmopathy. TCR beta CDR3 region amplification was performed from RNA transcripts. The HTBI primer set drove a first-round RT-PCR of the TCR CDR3. TCRdb called the multiplex PCR reads again in MiXCR, with one record for every CDR3 protein. The sample yields hundreds of thousands of distinct CDR3 sequences, roughly 40% seen once. Sequencing was done on a sample of blood. These receptors originate from a man between 18 and 35 years old with Graves' hyperthyroidism.

This clonotype was recorded many times. The chain uses TRBV20-1 and TRBJ2-7; either TRBD1 or TRBD2 may supply D (5 bases each). The CDR3 extends over 13 amino acids. CDR1 is DFQATT, CDR2 SNEGSKA, per germline (reference sequence). Trimming pared 6 bases from V and 3 bases from J, leaving 15 bases between. CDR3 region: CSAGRAGGYEQYF. CDR3 nucleotides: TGCAGTGCCGGCAGGGCAGGAGGCTACGAGCAGTACTTC.

The rearrangement uses TRBV20-1 and TRBJ1-1; D not certain. The germline V and J ends were trimmed by 7 bases and 3 bases, with 15 bases remaining between them. The germline V gene encodes CDR1 DFQATT and CDR2 SNEGSKA (reference sequence). The CDR3 is 13 amino acids. CDR3 nucleotide sequence: TGCAGTGTGCCCCATGGCTCCGACACTGAAGCTTTCTTT. Its protein is CSVPHGSDTEAFF.

The genes are TRBV29-1 and TRBJ1-2; 9 bases agree with TRBD1. Trimming at V came to 8 bases and at J to 5 bases, leaving 9 bases not matched to a gene. CDR1 is SQVTM and CDR2 is ANQGSEA in the germline V gene. CDR3 size: 13 residues. CDR3 in amino acids: CSSPGQGPYGYTF. Here the CDR3 DNA reads TGCAGCAGTCCCGGACAGGGGCCTTATGGCTACACCTTC.

This clonotype was detected a few times. The CDR3, as DNA: TGCAGTGCTAGAGATCAGCAGGGAGGGGAAAAACTGTTTTTT. This encodes CSARDQQGGEKLFF. The chain couples TRBV20-1 to TRBJ1-4; a weak D match, TRBD1 (5 bases). V was shortened by 0 bases and J by 8 bases, with 13 bases between the two germline ends. CDR3 length equals 14 residues. CDR1 is DFQATT, CDR2 SNEGSKA, per germline (reference sequence).